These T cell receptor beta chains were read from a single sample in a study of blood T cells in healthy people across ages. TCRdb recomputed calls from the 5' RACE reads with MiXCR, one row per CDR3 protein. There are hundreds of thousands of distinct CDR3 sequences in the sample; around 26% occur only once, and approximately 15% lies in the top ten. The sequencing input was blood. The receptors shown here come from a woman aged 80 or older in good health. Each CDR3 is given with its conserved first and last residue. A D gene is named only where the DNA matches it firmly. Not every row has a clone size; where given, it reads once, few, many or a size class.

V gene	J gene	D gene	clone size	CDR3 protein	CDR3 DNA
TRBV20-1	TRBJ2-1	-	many	CSAKDSPSNEQFF	TGCAGTGCTAAGGATTCGCCCTCCAATGAGCAGTTCTTC
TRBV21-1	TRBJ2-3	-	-	CAGSKARDRNTDTQYF	TGTGCCGGCAGCAAAGCAAGGGACAGAAACACAGATACGCAGTATTTT
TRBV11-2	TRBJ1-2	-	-	CACSLEQQGSYGYTF	TGTGCCTGCAGCTTAGAACAGCAGGGCTCCTATGGCTACACCTTC
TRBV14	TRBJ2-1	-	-	CTSSLTNGGNNEQFF	TGTACCAGCAGCCTTACTAACGGGGGTAACAATGAGCAGTTCTTC
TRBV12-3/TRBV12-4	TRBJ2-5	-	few	CASSQPGLPNEQYF	TGTGCCAGCAGCCAGCCGGGACTTCCCAATGAGCAGTACTTC
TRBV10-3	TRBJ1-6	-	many	CAAHTPTQNSPLHF	TGTGCCGCGCATACGCCAACGCAGAATTCACCCCTCCACTTT
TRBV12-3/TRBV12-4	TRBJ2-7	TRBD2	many	CASGGGVGEQYF	TGTGCCAGTGGGGGGGGTGTAGGCGAGCAGTACTTC
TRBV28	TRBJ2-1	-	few	CASSLELEGQFF	TGTGCCAGCAGTTTAGAGCTAGAGGGGCAGTTCTTC
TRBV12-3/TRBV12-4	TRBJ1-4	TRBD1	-	CARTMGQGWEKLFF	TGTGCCCGCACCATGGGACAGGGATGGGAAAAACTGTTTTTT
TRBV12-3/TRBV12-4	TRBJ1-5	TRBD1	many	CASSPQGGASNQPQHF	TGTGCCAGCAGTCCCCAGGGGGGCGCTAGCAATCAGCCCCAGCATTTT
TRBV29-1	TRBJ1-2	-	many	CSVEDTVRVNYGYTF	TGCAGCGTTGAAGACACAGTGAGGGTTAACTATGGCTACACCTTC
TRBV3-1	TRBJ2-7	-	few	CASSQVTGSVGQYF	TGTGCCAGCAGCCAAGTAACAGGGAGTGTGGGGCAGTACTTC